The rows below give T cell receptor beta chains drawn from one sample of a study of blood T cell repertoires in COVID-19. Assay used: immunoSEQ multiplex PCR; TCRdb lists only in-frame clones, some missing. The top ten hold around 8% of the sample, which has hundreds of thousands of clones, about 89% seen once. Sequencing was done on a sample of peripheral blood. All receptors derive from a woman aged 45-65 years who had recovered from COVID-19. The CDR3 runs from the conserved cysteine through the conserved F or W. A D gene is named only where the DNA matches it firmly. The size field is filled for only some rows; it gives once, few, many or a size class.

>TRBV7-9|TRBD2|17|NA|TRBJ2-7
CASSPRRISGRDYEQYF
TGTGCCAGCAGCCCGAGAAGGATTAGCGGGAGGGACTACGAGCAGTACTTC
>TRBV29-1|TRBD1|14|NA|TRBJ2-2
CSALDRANTGELFF
TGCAGCGCCCTGGACAGGGCGAACACCGGGGAGCTGTTTTTT
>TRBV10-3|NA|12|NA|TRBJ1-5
CAISDLYQPQHF
TGTGCCATCAGTGACCTTTATCAGCCCCAGCATTTT
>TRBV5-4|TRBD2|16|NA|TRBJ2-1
CASSLSGRAHFNEQFF
TGTGCCAGCAGCTTAAGCGGGAGGGCCCATTTTAATGAGCAGTTCTTC
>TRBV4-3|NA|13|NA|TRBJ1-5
CASSQDLYQPQHF
TGCGCCAGCAGCCAAGATCTGTATCAGCCCCAGCATTTT
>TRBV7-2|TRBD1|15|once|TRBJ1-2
CASSLVGQGLGGYTF
TGTGCCAGCAGCTTAGTGGGACAGGGCCTTGGTGGCTACACCTTC
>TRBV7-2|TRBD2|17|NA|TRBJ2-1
CASSLGGSSGRVNEQFF
TGTGCCAGCAGCTTAGGGGGGTCTAGCGGGAGGGTAAATGAGCAGTTCTTC
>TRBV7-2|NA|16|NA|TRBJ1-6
CASSLEGRNGVSPLHF
TGTGCCAGCAGCTTAGAAGGCAGGAACGGGGTTTCACCCCTCCACTTT
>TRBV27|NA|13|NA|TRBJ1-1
CASSFRENTEAFF
TGTGCCAGCAGTTTCAGGGAGAACACTGAAGCTTTCTTT
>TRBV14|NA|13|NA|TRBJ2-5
CASSQALFGTQYF
TGTGCCAGCAGCCAAGCCTTATTCGGGACCCAGTACTTC
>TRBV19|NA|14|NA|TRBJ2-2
CASSLSGLTGELFF
TGTGCCAGTAGTCTGTCAGGCCTCACCGGGGAGCTGTTTTTT
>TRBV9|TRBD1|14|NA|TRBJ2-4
CASSATPGGSPLNF
TGTGCCAGCAGCGCCACTCCAGGGGGCAGTCCCTTGAACTTC
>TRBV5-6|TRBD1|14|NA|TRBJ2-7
CASRSRTGWYEQYF
TGTGCCAGCAGATCGCGGACAGGGTGGTACGAGCAGTACTTC
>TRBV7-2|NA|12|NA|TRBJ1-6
CASSWQNSPLHF
TGTGCCAGCAGCTGGCAAAATTCACCCCTCCACTTT
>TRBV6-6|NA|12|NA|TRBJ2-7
CASSYREYEQYF
TGTGCCAGCAGTTACAGGGAGTACGAGCAGTACTTC
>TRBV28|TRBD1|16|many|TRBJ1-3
CASSLFPDRGRNTIYF
TGTGCCAGCAGTTTATTCCCCGACAGGGGTAGAAACACCATATATTTT
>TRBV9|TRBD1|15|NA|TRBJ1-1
CASSPRTGSRTEAFF
TGTGCCAGCAGCCCACGGACAGGGTCGAGGACTGAAGCTTTCTTT
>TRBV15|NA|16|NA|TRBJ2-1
CATSRDMGGSYNEQFF
TGTGCCACCAGCAGAGATATGGGGGGTTCCTACAATGAGCAGTTCTTC
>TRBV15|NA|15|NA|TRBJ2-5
CATSRDRGNQETQYF
TGTGCCACCAGCAGAGACAGGGGTAACCAAGAGACCCAGTACTTC
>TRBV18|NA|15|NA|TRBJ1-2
CASSPGTGPQYGYTF
TGTGCCAGCTCACCGGGTACAGGACCTCAATATGGCTACACCTTC
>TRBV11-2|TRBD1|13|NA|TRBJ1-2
CASSLESTGSYTF
TGTGCCAGCAGCTTAGAGTCGACAGGGTCCTACACCTTC
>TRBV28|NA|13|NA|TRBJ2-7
CASRPGSSREQYF
TGTGCCAGCAGACCAGGGTCGAGTCGCGAGCAGTACTTC
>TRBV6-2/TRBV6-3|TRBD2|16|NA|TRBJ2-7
CASSPPTSGPSYEQYF
TGTGCCAGCAGCCCCCCGACTAGCGGGCCCTCCTACGAGCAGTACTTC
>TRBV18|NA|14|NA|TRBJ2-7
CASSPQGDSYEQYF
TGTGCCAGCTCACCTCAGGGTGACTCCTACGAGCAGTACTTC
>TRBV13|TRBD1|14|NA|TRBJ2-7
CASSAGTGFSEQYF
TGTGCCAGCAGCGCCGGGACAGGGTTTTCCGAGCAGTACTTC
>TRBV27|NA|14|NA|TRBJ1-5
CASSFDRYGQPQHF
TGTGCCAGCAGTTTTGACAGGTATGGACAGCCCCAGCATTTT
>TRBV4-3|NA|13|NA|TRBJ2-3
CASSQDGRDTQYF
TGCGCCAGCAGCCAAGATGGCCGAGATACGCAGTATTTT
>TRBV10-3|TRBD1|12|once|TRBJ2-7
CAISEGQGDEDF
TGTGCCATCAGTGAGGGACAGGGGGATGAGGACTTC
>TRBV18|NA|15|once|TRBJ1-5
CASSPRGGSDQPQHF
TGTGCCAGCTCACCACGGGGGGGGAGCGATCAGCCCCAGCATTTT
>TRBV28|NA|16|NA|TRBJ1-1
CASSSLSKLVNTEAFF
TGTGCCAGCAGTTCCCTTTCCAAGCTTGTGAACACTGAAGCTTTCTTT
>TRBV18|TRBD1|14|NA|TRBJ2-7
CASSLQERTGSQYF
TGTGCCAGCTCACTACAAGAAAGGACAGGGTCGCAGTACTTC
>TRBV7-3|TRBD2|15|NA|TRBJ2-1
CASSSTSGTPNEQFF
TGTGCCAGCAGCTCCACTAGCGGGACCCCCAATGAGCAGTTCTTC
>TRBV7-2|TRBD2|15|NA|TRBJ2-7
CASSLESGSISEQYF
TGTGCCAGCAGCTTAGAGAGCGGGAGTATATCCGAGCAGTACTTC
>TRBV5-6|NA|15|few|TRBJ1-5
CASSFRRQPNQPQHF
TGTGCCAGCAGCTTTCGGAGACAGCCAAATCAGCCCCAGCATTTT
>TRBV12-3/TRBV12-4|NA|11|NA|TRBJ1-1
CASTYSTEAFF
TGTGCCAGCACCTACTCGACTGAAGCTTTCTTT
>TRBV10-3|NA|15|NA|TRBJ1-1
CAISELGGANTEAFF
TGTGCCATCAGTGAGTTAGGAGGGGCCAACACTGAAGCTTTCTTT
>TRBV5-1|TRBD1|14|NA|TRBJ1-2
CASSTGTVGYGYTF
TGCGCCAGCAGCACCGGGACAGTCGGCTATGGCTACACCTTC
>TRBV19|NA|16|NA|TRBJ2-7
CASSKWSLGQEYEQYF
TGTGCCAGTAGTAAGTGGTCGCTGGGCCAGGAATACGAGCAGTACTTC
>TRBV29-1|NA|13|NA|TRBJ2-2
CSLTISGTGELFF
TGCAGCCTTACAATTTCAGGGACTGGGGAGCTGTTTTTT
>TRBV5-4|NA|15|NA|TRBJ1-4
CASSLGSGRAEKLFF
TGTGCCAGCAGCTTGGGTTCGGGCAGGGCGGAAAAACTGTTTTTT
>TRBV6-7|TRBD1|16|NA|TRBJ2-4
CASSTDHRGPSGIQYF
TGTGCCAGCAGTACGGATCACAGGGGGCCGTCGGGCATTCAGTACTTC
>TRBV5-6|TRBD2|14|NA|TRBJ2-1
CASHAVAGEGEQFF
TGTGCCAGCCACGCCGTAGCGGGGGAGGGGGAGCAGTTCTTC
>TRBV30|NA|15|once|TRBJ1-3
CAWARGLSSGNTIYF
TGTGCCTGGGCGAGAGGCCTGAGCTCTGGAAACACCATATATTTT
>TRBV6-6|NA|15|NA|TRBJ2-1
CASSYSSQEGSEQFF
TGTGCCAGCAGTTACTCGAGCCAGGAGGGGTCTGAGCAGTTCTTC
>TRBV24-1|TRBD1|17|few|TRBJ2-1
CATSGSQGVHSYNEQFF
TGTGCCACCAGTGGCTCGCAGGGGGTACACTCCTACAATGAGCAGTTCTTC
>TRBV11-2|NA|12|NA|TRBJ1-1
CASSLQVGEAFF
TGTGCCAGCAGCTTACAGGTTGGTGAAGCTTTCTTT
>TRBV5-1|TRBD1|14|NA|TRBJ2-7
CASSMGQATYEQYF
TGCGCCAGCAGCATGGGACAGGCTACCTACGAGCAGTACTTC
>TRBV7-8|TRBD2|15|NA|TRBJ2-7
CASSRGSSGIYEQYF
TGTGCCAGCAGCCGAGGCTCTAGCGGGATCTACGAGCAGTACTTC
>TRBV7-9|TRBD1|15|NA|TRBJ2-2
CASRLDRVRTGELFF
TGTGCCAGCAGGTTGGACAGGGTTCGCACCGGGGAGCTGTTTTTT
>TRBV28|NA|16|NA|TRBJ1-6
CASSFVGQSVGSPLHF
TGTGCCAGCAGTTTCGTAGGACAGTCAGTTGGGTCACCCCTCCACTTT
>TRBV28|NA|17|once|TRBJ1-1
CASTRDHRDFRPTEAFF
TGTGCCAGCACCCGCGACCACAGGGATTTCCGGCCCACTGAAGCTTTCTTT
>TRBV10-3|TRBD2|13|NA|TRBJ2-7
CASQIAGGPEQYF
TGTGCCTCACAGATAGCGGGGGGGCCCGAGCAGTACTTC
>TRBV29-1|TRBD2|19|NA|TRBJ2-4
CSVEDPGVGGRVAKNIQYF
TGCAGCGTTGAAGATCCCGGGGTTGGCGGGAGGGTGGCCAAAAACATTCAGTACTTC
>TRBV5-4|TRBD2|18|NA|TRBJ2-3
CASSLMRGGSSSTDTQYF
TGTGCCAGCAGCTTGATGCGGGGGGGAAGCTCTAGCACAGATACGCAGTATTTT